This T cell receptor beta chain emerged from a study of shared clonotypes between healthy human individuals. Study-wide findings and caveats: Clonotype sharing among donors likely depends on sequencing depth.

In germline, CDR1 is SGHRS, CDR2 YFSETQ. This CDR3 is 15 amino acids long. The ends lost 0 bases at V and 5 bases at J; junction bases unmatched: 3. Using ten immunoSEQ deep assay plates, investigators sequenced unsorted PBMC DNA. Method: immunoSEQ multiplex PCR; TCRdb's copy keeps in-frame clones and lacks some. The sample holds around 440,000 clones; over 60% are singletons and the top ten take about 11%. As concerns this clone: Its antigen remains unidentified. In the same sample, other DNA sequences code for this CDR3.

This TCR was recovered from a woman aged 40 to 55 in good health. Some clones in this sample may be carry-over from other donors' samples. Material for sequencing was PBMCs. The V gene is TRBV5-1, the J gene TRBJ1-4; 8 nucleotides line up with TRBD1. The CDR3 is CASSLVGQGNEKLFF. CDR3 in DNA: TGCGCCAGCAGCTTGGTTGGACAGGGAAATGAAAAACTGTTTTTT.